The 10 T cell receptor beta chains presented below share a single source sample, sequenced in a study of cytomegalovirus exposure and HLA in healthy donors. The PCR employed 60 Vbeta primers together with 13 Jbeta primers. Measured with immunoSEQ multiplex PCR; TCRdb has only the in-frame clones, and not every one. Of under 85,000 clones listed, around 62% are singletons. Specimen: PBMCs. These receptors all come from a man in his forties or fifties in good health and CMV-seropositive.

The J gene is TRBJ2-7, the V gene TRBV7-9; 9 nucleotides match TRBD1. Per the germline V gene, CDR1 is SEHNR and CDR2 is FQNEAQ (reference sequence). The CDR3 has 18 residues. Germline trimming cut 9 bases from V and 6 bases from J; bases unmatched to any gene: 24. In nucleotides, the CDR3 is TGTGCCAGTGAGGGAACAGGGATAAGACAGGGGGGAAGGGGCGAGCAGTACTTC. It encodes CASEGTGIRQGGRGEQYF.

V is TRBV7-2 and J is TRBJ2-5; 15 bases map to TRBD2. CDR3 length equals 17 residues. J was trimmed by 5 bases and V by 5 bases; bases with no gene match: 9. The germline gives CDR1 SGHTA, CDR2 FQGNSA. The CDR3 sequence is CASSKGLAGGLMETQYF. The CDR3 bases are TGTGCCAGCAGCAAGGGACTAGCGGGAGGTCTAATGGAGACCCAGTACTTC.

The chain employs TRBV11-2 and TRBJ2-3; D call uncertain. V was cut by 0 bases and J by 3 bases, with 7 bases left in between. Germline values: CDR1 SGHAT, CDR2 FQNNGV. The CDR3 has 14 amino acids. The CDR3 here is CASSLDFLTDTQYF. The CDR3 DNA reads as TGTGCCAGCAGCTTAGATTTCCTTACAGATACGCAGTATTTT. The full variable domain, its missing parts supplied by reference TRBV11-2 and TRBJ2-3, is EAGVAQSPRYKIIEKRQSVAFWCNPISGHATLYWYQQILGQGPKLLIQFQNNGVVDDSQLPKDRFSAERLKGVDSTLKIQPAKLEDSAVYLCASSLDFLTDTQYFGPGTRLTVL.

V usage is TRBV29-1 and J usage is TRBJ2-7, with 7 bases matching TRBD2. The V and J ends lost 7 bases and 2 bases, in that order; junction bases with no gene match: 2. CDR3 length: 11 residues. In germline, CDR1 is SQVTM, CDR2 ANQGSEA. The CDR3 loop reads CSGSGAYEQYF. DNA for the CDR3: TGCAGCGGGAGCGGGGCCTACGAGCAGTACTTC.

The chain couples TRBV9 to TRBJ1-5; weak D call: TRBD1 (5 bases). The CDR3 has 12 amino acids. V was clipped by 3 bases and J by 7 bases, with 8 bases between them. Per the germline V gene, CDR1 is SGDLS and CDR2 is YYNGEE. The chain's CDR3 is CASSAGSQPQHF. The DNA for the CDR3 is TGTGCCAGCAGCGCAGGGTCACAGCCCCAGCATTTT.

The V and J genes are TRBV6-5 and TRBJ2-5, with TRBD2 matching 10 bases. Trimming cost V 2 bases and J 7 bases; bases outside gene matches: 7. The CDR3 extends over 15 amino acids. The germline gives CDR1 MNHEY, CDR2 SVGAGI. The CDR3 DNA follows: TGTGCCAGCAGTTACAAAAGCGGGGGGGCCTTGACCCAGTACTTC. This gives the protein CASSYKSGGALTQYF.

This rearrangement joins TRBV7-9 to TRBJ1-4, with 10 bases identical to TRBD1. CDR1 SEHNR and CDR2 FQNEAQ come from the germline V gene (reference sequence). This CDR3 contains 14 residues. V gave up 5 bases and J gave up 7 bases; unmatched junction bases: 4. The CDR3 sequence is CASSPDRGLEKLFF. Written as DNA, the CDR3 is TGTGCCAGCAGCCCTGACAGGGGGCTTGAAAAACTGTTTTTT.

This rearrangement joins TRBV9 to TRBJ1-6, with D perhaps matching TRBD1 (5 bases). This CDR3 is built from 15 residues. Germline V CDR1 and CDR2: SGDLS, YYNGEE. V lost 0 bases and J lost 9, with 13 bases in between. The CDR3 reads CASSVGQGLSSPLHF. In nucleotides, the CDR3 is TGTGCCAGCAGCGTAGGCCAGGGATTGAGTTCACCCCTCCACTTT.

This clone was recorded a few times. The chain has TRBV4-2 and TRBJ2-2; 13 bases are a match to TRBD2. This CDR3 comprises 15 residues. Germline trimming cut 7 bases from V and 4 bases from J; bases unmatched to any gene: 3. Germline lookup yields CDR1 LGHNA and CDR2 YNFKEQ. CDR3 in amino acids: CASTRTSGGTGELFF. The CDR3 coding sequence is TGTGCCAGCACCAGGACTAGCGGGGGCACCGGGGAGCTGTTTTTT.

A few counts support this clone. This chain joins TRBV19 and TRBJ2-6, with D tentatively TRBD1 (7 bases). Between the trimmed V and J ends, which lost 2 bases and 2 bases, there was a span of 22 bases. This CDR3 has 20 amino acids. Germline V gene sequence: CDR1 LNHDA, CDR2 SQIVND (reference sequence). In DNA, the CDR3 is TGTGCCAGTAGTATATTTATTTCCCAGGGGGGTATAGCTGGGGCCAACGTCCTGACTTTC. It specifies CASSIFISQGGIAGANVLTF.